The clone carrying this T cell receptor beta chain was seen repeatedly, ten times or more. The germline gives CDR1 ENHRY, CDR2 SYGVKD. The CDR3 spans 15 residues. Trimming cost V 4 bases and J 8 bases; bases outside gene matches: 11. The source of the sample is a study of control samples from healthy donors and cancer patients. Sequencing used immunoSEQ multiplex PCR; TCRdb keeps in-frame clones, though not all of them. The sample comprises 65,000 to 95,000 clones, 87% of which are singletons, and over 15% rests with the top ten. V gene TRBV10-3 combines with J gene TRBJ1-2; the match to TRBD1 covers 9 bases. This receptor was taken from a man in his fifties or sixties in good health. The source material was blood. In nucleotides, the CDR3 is TGTGCCATCAGTGCACCGGGACAGGGAAATCGGGGCTACACCTTC. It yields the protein CAISAPGQGNRGYTF.